These 15 T cell receptor beta chains were all obtained from the same sample, sequenced in a study of blood T cell repertoires in COVID-19. Libraries were prepared by immunoSEQ multiplex PCR; TCRdb keeps only in-frame clonotypes and omits some of them. The profile shows 75,000 to 90,000 clones, about nine tenths of them singletons. Sequenced sample: peripheral blood. These receptors all come from a man in his fifties with active or convalescent COVID-19.

The chain joins TRBV6-5 to TRBJ2-2, with 8 bases identical to TRBD1. CDR1 is MNHEY, CDR2 SVGAGI, per germline. The junction had 3 bases not matched to a gene; V was cut back by 8 bases and J by 4 bases. This CDR3 spans 13 amino acids. CDR3 region: CASSGQGTGELFF. In DNA, the CDR3 is TGTGCCAGCTCCGGACAGGGCACCGGGGAGCTGTTTTTT.

The J gene is TRBJ1-5, the V gene TRBV2; D gene ambiguous. Per the germline V gene, CDR1 is SNHLY and CDR2 is FYNNEI. The CDR3 length is 12 residues. Trimming left V 3 bases short and J 7 bases short, with 7 bases between. The CDR3 protein is CASSEMRQPQHF. For the CDR3, the DNA is TGTGCCAGCAGTGAGATGAGGCAGCCCCAGCATTTT.

The V call is TRBV5-6, the J call TRBJ1-5; the D gene is possibly TRBD1 (6 bases). The V end was cut by 3 bases, the J end by 5 bases, with 12 bases between. There are 14 residues in the CDR3. Germline CDR1 and CDR2: SGHDT and YYEEEE. DNA of the CDR3: TGTGCCAGCAGCTCCTTATACAGGGATCAGCCCCAGCATTTT. Its translation is CASSSLYRDQPQHF.

CDR3 nucleotides: TGTGCCAGTAGTACCCAGAGGGACAATGAGCAGTTCTTC. Translating gives CASSTQRDNEQFF. This chain links TRBV19 with TRBJ2-1, with D possibly being TRBD2 (5 bases). CDR3 length: 13 amino acids. CDR1 is LNHDA, CDR2 SQIVND, per germline (reference sequence). Trimming took 4 bases from V and 5 from J, leaving 9 bases between them.

This chain connects TRBV5-8 to TRBJ2-1, with D perhaps matching TRBD1 (6 bases). Per germline, CDR1 SGHTS and CDR2 YDEGEE. There are 13 residues in the CDR3. V lost 4 bases and J lost 7, with 12 bases in between. CDR3 sequence: CASSDRTVNEQFF. CDR3 nucleotide sequence: TGTGCCAGCAGCGACAGGACAGTTAATGAGCAGTTCTTC.

This rearrangement joins TRBV19 to TRBJ1-2; possible D gene TRBD1, 6 bases. Germline CDR1 LNHDA, CDR2 SQIVND (reference sequence). CDR3 size: 15 residues. Trimming took off 1 base at V and 6 bases at J, with 15 bases between the two ends. The CDR3 spells CASSIGTASANGYTF. The CDR3 bases are TGTGCCAGTAGTATAGGGACAGCCTCGGCGAATGGCTACACCTTC. The full variable domain, completed using reference TRBV19 and TRBJ1-2, is DGGITQSPKYLFRKEGQNVTLSCEQNLNHDAMYWYRQDPGQGLRLIYYSQIVNDFQKGDIAEGYSVSREKKESFPLTVTSAQKNPTAFYLCASSIGTASANGYTFGSGTRLTVV.

This chain uses TRBV19 with TRBJ1-1; D is undetermined. Germline V gene data show CDR1 as LNHDA and CDR2 as SQIVND (reference sequence). The CDR3 covers 13 residues. V was cut by 3 bases and J by 0 bases, with 5 bases left in between. The CDR3 sequence is CASSIVVNTEAFF. The CDR3 nucleotides are TGTGCCAGTAGTATCGTCGTGAACACTGAAGCTTTCTTT.

The V gene is TRBV3-1 (or the pseudogene TRBV3-2), the J gene TRBJ2-7; possible D gene TRBD1, 5 bases. Germline V gives CDR1 LGHDT, CDR2 YNNKEL (reference sequence). There are 13 residues in the CDR3. V lost 2 bases and J 7 bases, leaving 12 bases between the germline ends. The CDR3 spells CASSQSPGKEQYV. The CDR3 DNA is TGTGCCAGCAGCCAATCTCCAGGGAAAGAGCAGTACGTC.

The chain's CDR3 is CASSLETSGGADTQYF. CDR3 coding DNA: TGTGCCAGCAGCTTGGAGACTAGCGGGGGGGCAGATACGCAGTATTTT. The chain carries TRBV7-9 and TRBJ2-3; TRBD2 agrees at 14 bases. CDR3 length: 16 residues. J gave up 4 bases and V 3 bases, and 3 bases lay outside the gene matches. In germline, CDR1 is SEHNR, CDR2 FQNEAQ (reference sequence). The whole variable domain, remainder taken from reference TRBV7-9 and TRBJ2-3, is DTGVSQNPRHKITKRGQNVTFRCDPISEHNRLYWYRQTLGQGPEFLTYFQNEAQLEKSRLLSDRFSAERPKGSFSTLEIQRTEQGDSAMYLCASSLETSGGADTQYFGPGTRLTVL.

This chain uses TRBV13 with TRBJ2-4; TRBD1 matches at 12 bases. V dropped 2 bases and J dropped 1; count of bases not matched to a gene: 3. The CDR3 totals 17 residues. Per the germline V gene, CDR1 is PRHDT and CDR2 is FYEKMQ (reference sequence). The CDR3 sequence: CASSLRGQGAAKNIQYF. As DNA, the CDR3 is TGTGCCAGCAGCTTACGGGGACAGGGGGCGGCCAAAAACATTCAGTACTTC.

The chain links TRBV19 to TRBJ2-7; the D gene is possibly TRBD2 (6 bases). The CDR3 is made up of 13 amino acids. Germline-derived CDR1 and CDR2 are LNHDA and SQIVND (reference sequence). V lost 3 bases to trimming and J lost 3 bases, with 9 bases between them. The CDR3 spells CASSILGGYEQYF. CDR3 sequence (DNA): TGTGCCAGTAGTATCCTGGGGGGCTACGAGCAGTACTTC.

V is TRBV2 and J is TRBJ2-7; TRBD1 matches 10 bases. Germline V gene sequence: CDR1 SNHLY, CDR2 FYNNEI. CDR3 length: 15 amino acids. The V segment lost 6 bases and the J segment 2 bases; nucleotides outside the gene matches: 7. Here the CDR3 reads CASSLGGTGAYEQYV. CDR3 DNA sequence: TGTGCCAGCAGCCTAGGCGGGACAGGGGCCTACGAGCAGTACGTC.

The J gene is TRBJ2-3, the V gene TRBV19, with 7 nucleotides matching TRBD1. With V trimmed by 5 bases and J by 4 bases, 6 bases remained unmatched. This CDR3 has 14 residues. The germline CDR1 and CDR2 sequences are LNHDA and SQIVND (reference sequence). CDR3 loop: CASSFQTGSDTQYF. DNA of the CDR3: TGTGCCAGTAGTTTCCAGACAGGGTCAGATACGCAGTATTTT.

The chain combines TRBV10-3 with TRBJ2-1; possibly TRBD1 for D (5 bases). V gave up 4 bases and J gave up 8 bases, with 18 bases separating them. Germline CDR1 and CDR2: ENHRY and SYGVKD. This CDR3 has 15 amino acids. The DNA for the CDR3 is TGTGCCATCAGTGGTAGGGGCTCCCAAGGTGATGAGCAGTTCTTC. Translated, it gives CAISGRGSQGDEQFF.

This chain joins TRBV5-1 and TRBJ1-1; 10 nucleotides line up with TRBD1. This CDR3 has 17 residues. In germline, CDR1 is SGHRS, CDR2 YFSETQ. The ends lost 4 bases at V and 5 bases at J; junction bases unmatched: 14. The CDR3 is CASSNKLTGGKGTEAFF. CDR3 DNA sequence: TGCGCCAGCAGCAATAAGTTGACAGGGGGCAAGGGTACTGAAGCTTTCTTT.